This T cell receptor beta chain was identified during a study of blood T cells in healthy people across ages. Sample-barcoded 5' priming and a J-beta primer mix drove a second PCR of about 6 to 12 cycles. TCRdb used MiXCR to reprocess the 5' RACE reads, holding one entry per CDR3 protein. Altogether 1,500,000 or so distinct CDR3 sequences are present, approximately 63% being singletons, with the ten largest covering 6.5% to 8%. This CDR3 has 16 residues. From germline, CDR1 is MGHRA and CDR2 YSYEKL. The ends lost 0 bases at V and 5 bases at J; junction bases unmatched: 6. The V gene is TRBV4-1, the J gene TRBJ1-4, with TRBD1 matching 7 bases. The sample comprised blood. This TCR was sampled from a man younger than 35 in good health. The CDR3 sequence is CASSQDRGTVNEKLFF. The CDR3 bases are TGCGCCAGCAGCCAAGATCGGGGGACAGTAAATGAAAAACTGTTTTTT.